This TCR beta chain came from a study of T cell clonality in common variable immunodeficiency. Profiled with immunoSEQ multiplex PCR; TCRdb holds only in-frame clones, not every one. The sample was found to contain fewer than 20,000 clones, and every one recurs. Aged about 9 to 64 years, CVID subjects averaged approximately 38 years old. Study outcomes and limitations: Reportedly, TCR beta sequences from common variable immunodeficiency showed fewer deletions and N-nucleotide insertions.

This clone was observed at least ten times. Its target is not known. This sequence was found in a human donor with common variable immunodeficiency. The sequencing input was peripheral blood mononuclear cells.

The CDR3 here is CASQSGGASDEQFF. The DNA read from the CDR3 is TGTGCCAGCCAGAGCGGGGGGGCCTCCGATGAG. The rearrangement uses TRBV18 and TRBJ2-1, with 10 bases fitting TRBD2. The read stops 3 residues short of the end of the CDR3; the missing end is completed from the germline J gene. There are 14 residues in the CDR3. Germline lookup yields CDR1 KGHSH and CDR2 LQKENI. The V gene end was trimmed by 8 bases and the J gene end by 8 bases; junction bases not matched to a gene: 9. The variable domain in full, completed from reference TRBV18 and TRBJ2-1, reads NAGVMQNPRHLVRRRGQEARLRCSPMKGHSHVYWYRQLPEEGLKFMVYLQKENIIDESGMPKERFSAEFPKEGPSILRIQQVVRGDSAAYFCASQSGGASDEQFFGPGTRLTVL.